These 2 T cell receptor beta chains share one sample of origin, sequenced in a study of OX40 agonist ivuxolimab in advanced cancers. TCRdb's table, derived via immunoSEQ multiplex PCR, lists solely in-frame clones and lacks some. Here the sample spans tens of thousands of clones, about four fifths being singletons. The specimen comprised CD4+ or CD8+ T cells sorted from blood, sampled in a trial of the OX40 agonist ivuxolimab. The receptor source for this set is an adult with an advanced solid tumor such as melanoma, head and neck, liver or kidney cancer.

The genes are TRBV9 and TRBJ2-2; D not resolved. Trimming removed 4 bases from V and 0 bases from J, with 13 bases in between. There are 16 residues in the CDR3. Per germline, CDR1 SGDLS and CDR2 YYNGEE. In DNA form, the CDR3 reads TGTGCCAGCAGCTCGCGGACGGTGCCGAACACCGGGGAGCTGTTTTTT. It codes for CASSSRTVPNTGELFF. The full variable domain, its missing parts supplied by reference TRBV9 and TRBJ2-2, is DSGVTQTPKHLITATGQRVTLRCSPRSGDLSVYWYQQSLDQGLQFLIQYYNGEERAKGNILERFSAQQFPDLHSELNLSSLELGDSALYFCASSSRTVPNTGELFFGEGSRLTVL.

CDR3 sequence reads: CASSQGGSYEQYF. CDR3 coding DNA: TGTGCCAGCAGCCAAGGAGGGTCCTACGAGCAGTACTTC. The chain joins TRBV4-2 to TRBJ2-7; possible D gene TRBD2, 5 bases. Germline V gene sequence: CDR1 LGHNA, CDR2 YNFKEQ. Trimming shortened V by 1 base and J by 1 base, and 5 bases separated the two germline ends. The CDR3 is 13 residues long.